Many counts were recorded for the clone carrying this TCR beta chain. The antigen remains undetermined. The data were taken from a study of regulatory T cells in long-lasting Graves disease. The authors built TCR beta libraries using iRepertoire HTBI primers and Arm-PCR of CDR3 regions. One entry per CDR3 protein results from TCRdb running MiXCR on the multiplex PCR reads. The sample holds about 470,000 distinct CDR3 sequences; 20% are singletons and the top ten take approximately 7.8%. Whole-study findings and limits: Persistent Graves' cases showed lower TCR diversity than newly diagnosed cases.

This sample's time point: persistent/refractory GD, antithyroid drugs over 5 years with positive TRAb. Extracted RNA from PBMCs served as the source of the TCR library. The diagnosis of Graves' disease used American Thyroid Association guidelines. The EDTA tubes were filled with around 9 milliliters of drawn peripheral blood. Trimming took 5 bases from V and 7 from J, leaving 11 bases between them. CDR3 length equals 12 residues. Germline V gene lookup returns CDR1 MNHNS and CDR2 SASEGT. The specimen comprised peripheral blood mononuclear cells (PBMCs), sampled when the disease was refractory, from a patient treated with antithyroid drugs. The chain joins TRBV6-1 to TRBJ1-2, with unresolved D. The TCR sequence derives from a female donor with Graves disease. Written as DNA, the CDR3 is TGTGCCAGCAGTCCCGGGAAAGGTGGCTACACCTTC. It translates to CASSPGKGGYTF.